Detailed here is one TCR beta chain. There are a few counts of this clonotype. Its antigen has not been determined. The input lacks base qualities; no much larger clone sits a single base away. Reading from cysteine to phenylalanine, the CDR3 counts 19 amino acids. CDR3 DNA is the only sequence kept; it has 57 bases, read in frame from the first base. Based on the germline V gene, the CDR1 and CDR2 sequences are LGHNA and YSLEER. Trimming removed 0 bases from V and 4 bases from J, leaving 19 bases between the germline ends. The record originates from a study of T cells after yellow fever vaccination (dated by TCRdb to about 2019). About the investigation overall: The SMART-Seq v4 Ultra Low Input RNA kit was used to prepare libraries from fractions with low cell numbers. To follow T-cell clones before and after both primary and booster YFV17D yellow fever vaccination, bulk TCR alpha and beta repertoires underwent longitudinal sequencing. Two healthy male donors, one aged 18 to 30 and one aged 30 to 40 years, made up the cohort. Blood was drawn at multiple timepoints before and after primary and secondary immunization, with bulk PBMC replicates and cell subsets isolated. Study-wide conclusions, independent of this receptor: A small share of clonotypes occurred in both CD4 and CD8 compartments, likely arising from convergent recombination. The secondary T-cell response was found to be weaker but faster than the primary response, with a peak reached on day 5 rather than on day 15. FACS-sorted repertoires could contain abundant contaminating clonotypes from the bulk population, so computational filtering was required. Most clones expanded after primary vaccination (approximately 95% of CD4 and roughly 91% of CD8) were re-detected after the booster, suggesting that broad memory maintenance occurred. Because only a couple of donors were included in the study, the extent to which the findings can be generalized is limited.

What the treatment or condition label conveys for this sample: live attenuated yellow fever vaccine strain. PBMCs were isolated from peripheral blood using a standard Ficoll-Paque protocol. Dynabeads CD4 and CD8 positive selection kits were used to isolate CD4 and CD8 T-cell fractions. TriZol was used to extract RNA from bulk PBMCs, from CD4 and CD8 fractions, and from dextramer-positive and dextramer-negative fractions. Sequencing used an Illumina NovaSeq 6000. TCR cDNA was made using 5'RACE template switching, a step that added a universal primer site and unique molecular identifiers. Priming for cDNA synthesis came from both the TCR alpha and TCR beta constant segments. Two PCR steps were used to amplify libraries, with sample barcodes and sequencing adapters being added in the second step. Sequencing of libraries was performed on Illumina HiSeq 2500 (2x100 bp) or NovaSeq (2x150 bp). Per the source publication's procedure: MIGEC was used to demultiplex reads and collapse the reads into UMI consensus sequences, and MiXCR was used for V(D)J alignment. Clonotypes responding to the vaccine were identified with edgeR on replicate PBMC samples, with the criteria of FDR below 0.01 and a log2 fold change above 5 up to day 15. CD4 or CD8 identity was assigned to each bulk clonotype according to whether the clonotype was present at higher abundance in the sequenced CD4 repertoire or the sequenced CD8 repertoire. TCRdb trimmed the raw reads at Q25, called clones with MiXCR and kept productive beta chains. Merged by CDR3 protein, the rows form single entries marked with the most common genes and DNA. The V and J calls follow TCRdb's processing rather than the paper's. Across this sample there are fewer than 400,000 distinct CDR3 sequences, with roughly 10% seen only once. The ten largest clonotypes hold around 3.2% of the sample.

The source was CD4+ T cells sorted from PBMCs, collected 45 days after the yellow fever booster vaccination. The V gene is TRBV4-3 and the J gene is TRBJ2-6; the D segment cannot be called with confidence. The sequence was obtained from a young man who received the YFV17D yellow fever vaccine. CDR3 loop: CASSQDIREKALGANVLTF. The sequenced DNA: TGCGCCAGCAGCCAAGATATTAGGGAAAAAGCCTTGGGGGCCAACGTCCTGACTTTC.